This T cell receptor (beta chain) was recovered during a study of OX40 agonist ivuxolimab in advanced cancers. The overall study: The drug used for patients, ivuxolimab, was an agonistic anti-OX40 (CD134) antibody. Study observations and caveats: Individuals who were partial responders at 0.1-3.0 mg/kg had clonal expansion that ranked among the lowest. Some nonresponders additionally presented with little normalized T-cell clonal expansion.

The V end was cut by 5 bases, the J end by 2 bases, with 9 bases between. In germline, CDR1 is LNHDA, CDR2 SQIVND (reference sequence). This CDR3 is 13 amino acids long. As regards this clone: As yet, its antigen is unknown.

The method was immunoSEQ multiplex PCR; TCRdb's version includes in-frame clones alone and lacks a portion of them. This table has approximately 99,000 clones, around 93% appearing once. This clonotype originated in an adult with an advanced solid tumor such as melanoma, head and neck, liver or kidney cancer. V and J are TRBV19 and TRBJ2-5; D gene uncertain. The source material was CD4+ or CD8+ T cells sorted from blood, sampled in a trial of the OX40 agonist ivuxolimab. The CDR3 region has the DNA TGTGCCAGTAGTTCCGGTGTACAAGAGACCCAGTACTTC. Translating it yields CASSSGVQETQYF.